Included here is one TCR beta chain sequence, with context. The sample comes from a study of blood T cell repertoires in COVID-19. Study summary: From the United States, Italy and Spain came samples of acute and convalescent COVID-19.

Study processing details: Cell counts per sample came from amplifying reference gene primers. Produced via immunoSEQ multiplex PCR; TCRdb's table is partial and in-frame only. V and J calls plus clone size are reproduced from that table; the DNA served to infer D and trimming. The top ten clones hold 10% of a sample with a few hundred thousand clones, 80% to 90% of them seen once. Looked up from germline, CDR1 is SGHNT and CDR2 is YENEEA. The CDR3 extends over 14 amino acids. The V segment lost 1 base and the J segment 6 bases; nucleotides outside the gene matches: 4. The sequenced sample consisted of peripheral blood. The chain is built from TRBV11-3 and TRBJ2-3; 7 nucleotides match TRBD2. The receptor was isolated from a woman in her seventies with COVID-19, enrolled during active disease. The CDR3 sequence is CASSLGGGADTQYF. The CDR3 DNA sequence: TGTGCCAGCAGCTTAGGCGGGGGAGCGGATACGCAGTATTTT.